This TCR beta chain was retrieved from a study of PD-1 blockade in mismatch repair-deficient tumors. All patients were mismatch repair deficient, assessed by either PCR or immunohistochemistry. Assay: immunoSEQ multiplex PCR; the TCRdb copy retains only in-frame clones and omits some. The table shows over 15,000 clones, with 84% occurring only once. V shed 5 bases and J shed 4 bases, with 3 bases lying between them. This CDR3 is 11 amino acids long. Germline lookup yields CDR1 SEHNR and CDR2 FQNEAQ (reference sequence). This chain links TRBV7-9 with TRBJ2-1; unclear D gene. Sample: PBMCs, taken 4 weeks after starting pembrolizumab. This clonotype originated in an adult with mismatch repair-deficient cancer. The CDR3, as DNA: TGTGCCAGCAGCACATACAATGAGCAGTTCTTC. Translating gives CASSTYNEQFF. Full variable domain (rest looked up from reference TRBV7-9 and TRBJ2-1): DTGVSQNPRHKITKRGQNVTFRCDPISEHNRLYWYRQTLGQGPEFLTYFQNEAQLEKSRLLSDRFSAERPKGSFSTLEIQRTEQGDSAMYLCASSTYNEQFFGPGTRLTVL.